This is a list of T cell receptor beta chains from one sample in a study of CD8 T cells in ankylosing spondylitis. MiXCR, run by TCRdb on the 5' RACE reads, gives a single entry per CDR3 protein. The sample carries some 400,000 distinct CDR3 sequences, 20% to 25% recorded once. The sequenced sample was blood, either unsorted or a sorted T cell fraction (not recorded which). The receptors derive from a male donor with ankylosing spondylitis. The CDR3 runs from the conserved cysteine through the conserved F or W. The order of the fields is J gene, D gene, clone size, V gene, CDR3 DNA, CDR3 protein. D genes are given only for firm matches. Not every row has a clone size; where given, it reads once, few, many or a size class.

TRBJ2-1	NA	few	TRBV6-1	TGTGCCAGCAGTGAATTATTTGTAGGGCCCAACAATGAGCAGTTCTTC	CASSELFVGPNNEQFF
TRBJ1-1	TRBD1	few	TRBV12-3/TRBV12-4	TGTGCCAGCAGTTTAGGGACAGGGATGGCGGCGACTGAAGCTTTCTTT	CASSLGTGMAATEAFF
TRBJ1-2	NA	NA	TRBV20-1	TGCAGTGCTAGTAGGGACCGGTATGGCTACACCTTC	CSASRDRYGYTF
TRBJ2-2	TRBD2	few	TRBV15	TGTGCCACCAGTCCCGGGGGGAGCAGGGAGCTGTTTTTT	CATSPGGSRELFF
TRBJ2-2	TRBD2	NA	TRBV7-2	TGTGCCAGCAGCGCAACCCCCGGGACTACTACCGGGGAGCTGTTTTTT	CASSATPGTTTGELFF
TRBJ2-7	TRBD2	NA	TRBV7-6	TGTGCCAGCAGCCTTAGCGGGAGTCAAAACGAGCAGTACTTC	CASSLSGSQNEQYF
TRBJ2-3	NA	few	TRBV6-6	TGTGCCAGCAGTTTTTACGATACGCAGTATTTT	CASSFYDTQYF
TRBJ2-1	NA	NA	TRBV7-6	TGTGCCAGCAGTCCCACCGGGACCCCCTCCTACAATGAGCAGTTCTTC	CASSPTGTPSYNEQFF
TRBJ2-7	NA	many	TRBV12-3/TRBV12-4	TGTGCCAGCAGTTTAATACGGGATGACTCCTACGAGCAGTACTTC	CASSLIRDDSYEQYF
TRBJ2-5	TRBD2	NA	TRBV29-1	TGCAGCGTAGCCGGGACTAAGAGGACCCAAGAGACCCAGTACTTC	CSVAGTKRTQETQYF
TRBJ2-1	NA	few	TRBV29-1	TGCAGCGTCCCATTGGATCCGGACTACTACAATGAGCAGTTCTTC	CSVPLDPDYYNEQFF
TRBJ2-7	NA	NA	TRBV4-3	TGCGCCAGCAGGCAAGGGGTGGCGGGCGCCTACGAGCAGTACTTC	CASRQGVAGAYEQYF
TRBJ2-5	TRBD1	NA	TRBV20-1	TGCAGTGCTAGAGATCGGCAGGGGGCTGGGGAGACCCAGTACTTC	CSARDRQGAGETQYF
TRBJ2-1	NA	few	TRBV20-1	TGCAGTGCGGGGAGGGGGACTAACAACAATGAGCAGTTCTTC	CSAGRGTNNNEQFF
TRBJ2-1	NA	few	TRBV5-1	TGCGCCAGCAGCTATCGGGACCCCTACAATGAGCAGTTCTTC	CASSYRDPYNEQFF
TRBJ2-7	TRBD2	NA	TRBV11-1	TGTGCCAGCAGCTCCGGGACGACCGGACTAGCCGCAACCTACGAGCAGTACTTC	CASSSGTTGLAATYEQYF
TRBJ2-1	TRBD2	NA	TRBV7-6	TGTGCCAGCAGCTTAGCCTTTGGCAGTGAGACTAGCGGGAGGAATGAGCAGTTCTTC	CASSLAFGSETSGRNEQFF
TRBJ1-1	TRBD1	few	TRBV29-1	TGCAGCGTCTTCGGGACAGCCTACACTGAAGCTTTCTTT	CSVFGTAYTEAFF
TRBJ2-5	NA	few	TRBV6-1	TGTGCCAGCACAAACAGTTACGAGACCCAGTACTTC	CASTNSYETQYF
TRBJ2-1	NA	NA	TRBV20-1	TGCAGTGCCCAGACGGGGGCCTACAATGAGCAGTTCTTC	CSAQTGAYNEQFF
TRBJ1-2	NA	NA	TRBV7-2	TGTGCCAGCAGCCACCCAGAAAACTATGGCTACACCTTC	CASSHPENYGYTF
TRBJ2-1	TRBD2	few	TRBV7-3	TGTGCCAGCAGCCTACCCGGGGCGGGAGGATACAATGAGCAGTTCTTC	CASSLPGAGGYNEQFF
TRBJ1-2	NA	few	TRBV14	TGTGCCAGCAGCCAGACCGCTAACTGGGGCTACACCTTC	CASSQTANWGYTF
TRBJ2-7	NA	NA	TRBV29-1	TGCAGCGTTGTATTTACGGGCCGCGGAGAGCAGTACTTC	CSVVFTGRGEQYF
TRBJ2-7	NA	NA	TRBV11-3	TGTGCCAGCAGCGACCGGGACGGTTCCTACGAGCAGTACTTC	CASSDRDGSYEQYF
TRBJ1-2	TRBD1	few	TRBV20-1	TGCAGTGCTAGATTGACAGGGGGTGGTGGCTACACCTTC	CSARLTGGGGYTF
TRBJ2-1	NA	few	TRBV24-1	TGTGCCACCAGCGGCCCGGATGGCTCCTACAATGAGCAGTTCTTC	CATSGPDGSYNEQFF
TRBJ2-2	NA	many	TRBV7-9	TGTGCCAGCAGCTTAGCGAGCGGCACCGGGGAGCTGTTTTTT	CASSLASGTGELFF
TRBJ2-1	TRBD2	NA	TRBV19	TGTGCCAGTAGCTATACTAGCGGGATCAAGACCAATGAGCAGTTCTTC	CASSYTSGIKTNEQFF
TRBJ2-2	NA	NA	TRBV24-1	TGTGCCACCAGTGTGTTTGGCGGGGAGCTGTTTTTT	CATSVFGGELFF
TRBJ2-1	NA	NA	TRBV20-1	TGCAGTGCGAGCGGACTGGGCCTGTACAATGAGCAGTTCTTC	CSASGLGLYNEQFF
TRBJ1-2	NA	NA	TRBV19	TGTGCCAGTAGTATCCCGGGAATCTATGGCTACACCTTC	CASSIPGIYGYTF
TRBJ2-7	NA	NA	TRBV7-9	TGTGCCAGCAGCGCCCGCGAGATCAAAAGAACCTACGAGCAGTACTTC	CASSAREIKRTYEQYF
TRBJ2-3	NA	few	TRBV12-3/TRBV12-4	TGTGCCAGCAGTTTAGTAGTAGGGGAACAGTATTTT	CASSLVVGEQYF
TRBJ2-2	NA	few	TRBV29-1	TGCAGCGTTGGCGGCGGGAACACCGGGGAGCTGTTTTTT	CSVGGGNTGELFF
TRBJ1-2	NA	few	TRBV24-1	TGTGCCACCAGTTCGTCACACGGGGACTACACCTTC	CATSSSHGDYTF
TRBJ1-5	NA	few	TRBV2	TGTGCCAGCAGGGGAGGACAGAATAGCAATCAGCCCCAGCATTTT	CASRGGQNSNQPQHF
TRBJ2-7	TRBD1	few	TRBV27	TGTGCCAGCAGTGGGAGACAGGGGGACCCCTACGAGCAGTACTTC	CASSGRQGDPYEQYF
TRBJ1-6	NA	NA	TRBV12-3/TRBV12-4	TGTGCCAGCAGTCCAACCCCACGAGATAACCTCCACTTT	CASSPTPRDNLHF
TRBJ2-7	TRBD2	NA	TRBV19	TGTGCCAGTAGTCCTCTAGCGGGAGCCTTCTACGAGCAGTACTTC	CASSPLAGAFYEQYF
TRBJ1-2	NA	NA	TRBV12-3/TRBV12-4	TGTGCCAGCATAATAAACGGCGGGAACGGCTACACCTTC	CASIINGGNGYTF